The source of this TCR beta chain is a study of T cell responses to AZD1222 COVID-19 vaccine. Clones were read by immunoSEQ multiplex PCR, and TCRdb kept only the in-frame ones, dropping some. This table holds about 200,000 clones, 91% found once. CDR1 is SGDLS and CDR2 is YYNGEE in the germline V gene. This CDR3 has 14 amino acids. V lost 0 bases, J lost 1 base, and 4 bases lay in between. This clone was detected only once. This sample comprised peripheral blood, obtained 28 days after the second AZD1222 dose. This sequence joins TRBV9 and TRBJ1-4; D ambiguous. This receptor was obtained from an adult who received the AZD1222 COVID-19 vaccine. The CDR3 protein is CASSVGQTNEKLFF. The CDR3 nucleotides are TGTGCCAGCAGCGTAGGACAAACTAATGAAAAACTGTTTTTT.